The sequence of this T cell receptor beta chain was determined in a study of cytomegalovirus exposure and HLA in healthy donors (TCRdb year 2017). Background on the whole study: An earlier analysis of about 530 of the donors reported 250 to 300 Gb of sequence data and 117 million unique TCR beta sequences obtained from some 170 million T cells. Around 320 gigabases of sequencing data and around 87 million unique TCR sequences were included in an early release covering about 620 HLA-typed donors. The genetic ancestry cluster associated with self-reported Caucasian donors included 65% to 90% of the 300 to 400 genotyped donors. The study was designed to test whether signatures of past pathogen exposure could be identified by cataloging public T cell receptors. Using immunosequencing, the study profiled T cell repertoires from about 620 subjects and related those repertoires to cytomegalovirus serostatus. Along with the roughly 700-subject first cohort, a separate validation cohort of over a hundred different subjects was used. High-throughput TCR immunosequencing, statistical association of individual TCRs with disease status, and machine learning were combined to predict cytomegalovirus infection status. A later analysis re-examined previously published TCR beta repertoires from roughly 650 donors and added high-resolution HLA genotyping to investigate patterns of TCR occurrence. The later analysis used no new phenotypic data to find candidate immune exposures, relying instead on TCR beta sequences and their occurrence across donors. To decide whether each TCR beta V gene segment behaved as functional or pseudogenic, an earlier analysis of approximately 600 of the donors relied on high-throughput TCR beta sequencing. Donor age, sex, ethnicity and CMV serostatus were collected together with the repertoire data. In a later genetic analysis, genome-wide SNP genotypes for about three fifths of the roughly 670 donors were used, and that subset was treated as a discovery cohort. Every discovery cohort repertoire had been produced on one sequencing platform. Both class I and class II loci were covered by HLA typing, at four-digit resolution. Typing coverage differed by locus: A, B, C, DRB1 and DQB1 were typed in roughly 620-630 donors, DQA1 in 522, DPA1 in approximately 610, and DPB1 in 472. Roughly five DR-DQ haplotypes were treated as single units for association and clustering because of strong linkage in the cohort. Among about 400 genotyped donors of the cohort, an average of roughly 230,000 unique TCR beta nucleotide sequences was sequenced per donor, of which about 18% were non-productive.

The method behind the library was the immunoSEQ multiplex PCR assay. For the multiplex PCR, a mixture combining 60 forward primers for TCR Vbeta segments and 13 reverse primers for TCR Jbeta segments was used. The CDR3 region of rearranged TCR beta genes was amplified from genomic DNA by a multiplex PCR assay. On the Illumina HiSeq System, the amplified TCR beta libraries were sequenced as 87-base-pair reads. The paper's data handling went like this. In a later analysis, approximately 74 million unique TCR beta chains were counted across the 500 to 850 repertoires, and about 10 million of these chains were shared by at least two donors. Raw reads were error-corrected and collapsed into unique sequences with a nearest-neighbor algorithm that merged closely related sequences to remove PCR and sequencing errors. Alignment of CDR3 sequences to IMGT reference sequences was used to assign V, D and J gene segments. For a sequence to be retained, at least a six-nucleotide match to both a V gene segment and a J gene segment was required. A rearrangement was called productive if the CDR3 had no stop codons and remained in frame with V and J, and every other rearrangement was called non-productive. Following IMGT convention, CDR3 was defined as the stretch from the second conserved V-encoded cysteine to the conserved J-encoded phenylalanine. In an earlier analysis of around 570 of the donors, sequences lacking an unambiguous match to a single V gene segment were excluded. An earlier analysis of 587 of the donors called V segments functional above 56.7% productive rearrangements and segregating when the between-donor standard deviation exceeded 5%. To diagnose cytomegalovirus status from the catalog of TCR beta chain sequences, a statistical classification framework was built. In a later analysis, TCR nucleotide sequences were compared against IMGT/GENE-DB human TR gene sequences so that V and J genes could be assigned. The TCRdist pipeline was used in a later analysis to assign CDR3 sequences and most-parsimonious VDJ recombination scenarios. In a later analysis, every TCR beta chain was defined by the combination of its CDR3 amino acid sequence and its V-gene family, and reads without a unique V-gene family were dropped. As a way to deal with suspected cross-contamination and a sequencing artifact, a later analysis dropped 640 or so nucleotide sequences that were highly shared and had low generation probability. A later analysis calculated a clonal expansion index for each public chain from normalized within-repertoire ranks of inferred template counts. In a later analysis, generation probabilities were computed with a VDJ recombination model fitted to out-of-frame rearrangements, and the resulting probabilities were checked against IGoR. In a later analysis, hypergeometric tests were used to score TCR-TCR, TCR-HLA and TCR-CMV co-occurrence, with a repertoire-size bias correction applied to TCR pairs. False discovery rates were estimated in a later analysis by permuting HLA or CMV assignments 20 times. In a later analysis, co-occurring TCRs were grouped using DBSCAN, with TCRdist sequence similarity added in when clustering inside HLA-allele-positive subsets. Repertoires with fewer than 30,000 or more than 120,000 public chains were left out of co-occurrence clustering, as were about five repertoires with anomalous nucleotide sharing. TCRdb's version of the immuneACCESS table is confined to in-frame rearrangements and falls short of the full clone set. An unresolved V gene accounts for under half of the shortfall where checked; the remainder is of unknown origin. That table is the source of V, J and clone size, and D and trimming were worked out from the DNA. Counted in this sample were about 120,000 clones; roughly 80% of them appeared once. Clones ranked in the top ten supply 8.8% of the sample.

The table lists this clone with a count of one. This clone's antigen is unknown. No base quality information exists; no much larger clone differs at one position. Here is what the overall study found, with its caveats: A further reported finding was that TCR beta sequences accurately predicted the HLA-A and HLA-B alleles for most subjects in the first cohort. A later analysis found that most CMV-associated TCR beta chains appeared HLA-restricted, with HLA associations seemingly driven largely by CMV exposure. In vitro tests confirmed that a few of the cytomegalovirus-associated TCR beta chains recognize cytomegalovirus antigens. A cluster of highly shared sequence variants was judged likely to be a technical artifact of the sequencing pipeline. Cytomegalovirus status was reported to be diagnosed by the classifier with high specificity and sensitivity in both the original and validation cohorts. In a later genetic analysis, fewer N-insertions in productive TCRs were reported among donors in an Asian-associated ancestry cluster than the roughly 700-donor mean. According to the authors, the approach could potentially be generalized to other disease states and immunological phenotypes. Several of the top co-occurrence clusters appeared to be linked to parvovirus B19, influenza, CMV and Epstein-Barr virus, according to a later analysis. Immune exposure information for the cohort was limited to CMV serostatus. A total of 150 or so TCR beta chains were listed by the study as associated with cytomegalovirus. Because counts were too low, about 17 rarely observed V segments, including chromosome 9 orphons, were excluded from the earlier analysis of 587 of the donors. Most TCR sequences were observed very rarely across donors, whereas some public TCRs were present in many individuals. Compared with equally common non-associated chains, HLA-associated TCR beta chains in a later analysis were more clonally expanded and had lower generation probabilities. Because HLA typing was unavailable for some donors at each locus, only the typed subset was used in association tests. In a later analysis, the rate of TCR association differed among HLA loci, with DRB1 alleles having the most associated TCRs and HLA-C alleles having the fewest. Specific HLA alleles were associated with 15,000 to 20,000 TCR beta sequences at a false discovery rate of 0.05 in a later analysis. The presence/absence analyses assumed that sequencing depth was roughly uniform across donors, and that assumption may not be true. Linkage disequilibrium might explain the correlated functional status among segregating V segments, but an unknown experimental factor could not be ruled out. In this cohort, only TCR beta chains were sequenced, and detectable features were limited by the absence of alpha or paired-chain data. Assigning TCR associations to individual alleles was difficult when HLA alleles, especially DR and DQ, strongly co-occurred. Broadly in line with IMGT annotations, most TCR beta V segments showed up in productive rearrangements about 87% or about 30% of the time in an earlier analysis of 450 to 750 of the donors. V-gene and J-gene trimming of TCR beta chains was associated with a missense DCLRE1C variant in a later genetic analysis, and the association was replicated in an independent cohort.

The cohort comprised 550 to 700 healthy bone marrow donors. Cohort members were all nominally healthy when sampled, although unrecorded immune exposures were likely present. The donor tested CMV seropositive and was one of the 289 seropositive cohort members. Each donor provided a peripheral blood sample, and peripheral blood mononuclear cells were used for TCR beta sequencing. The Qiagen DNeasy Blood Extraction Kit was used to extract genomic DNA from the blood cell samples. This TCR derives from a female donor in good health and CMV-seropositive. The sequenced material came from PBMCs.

In nucleotide form, the sequence is TGTGCCAGCACCCCGAGAGCGGAGGTTTTCTATGGCTACACCTTC. This codes for CASTPRAEVFYGYTF. The chain links TRBV9 with TRBJ1-2, with no confident D gene call. The CDR3 sequence holds 15 residues, the cysteine and phenylalanine included. Only CDR3 DNA remains: 45 bases, in frame from the first base. The CDR1 and CDR2 encoded by the germline V gene are SGDLS and YYNGEE. The trim is 6 bases for V and 4 bases for J, with a gap of 19 bases between the germline ends.